This T cell receptor (beta chain) is from a study of early T cells in non-severe SARS-CoV-2 infection. Study-wide context: Sequenced material consisted of bulk RNA (from unsorted whole blood), and chains were unpaired. Study-wide results and limits: Missing private and CD4 specificities, VDJdb matching favored anti-spike CD8 responses.

The CDR3 covers 14 residues. Unmatched junction bases numbered 6, after V lost 5 bases and J lost 7 bases. CDR1 and CDR2 from the germline V gene are SGHAT and FQNNGV. Individually, cDNA molecules had unique molecular identifiers attached to them. In TCRdb, the 5' RACE reads were re-called with MiXCR into one record per CDR3 protein. Here the sample spans some 28,000 distinct CDR3 sequences, roughly 4.8% being singletons. As regards this clonotype: The antigen remains undetermined.

The sample consisted of whole blood. The TCR was taken from an adult who was a healthcare worker with PCR-confirmed SARS-CoV-2 infection or an uninfected control (not recorded which). V usage is TRBV11-2 and J usage is TRBJ2-2, with 8 positions matching TRBD1. CDR3 sequence (DNA): TGTGCCAGCAGCCCGGGACAGGTGGTCGGGGAGCTGTTTTTT. Translated, it gives CASSPGQVVGELFF. Full variable domain (rest looked up from reference TRBV11-2 and TRBJ2-2): EAGVAQSPRYKIIEKRQSVAFWCNPISGHATLYWYQQILGQGPKLLIQFQNNGVVDDSQLPKDRFSAERLKGVDSTLKIQPAKLEDSAVYLCASSPGQVVGELFFGEGSRLTVL.